The 28 T cell receptor beta chains reported below all come from one sample, sequenced in a study of blood T cell repertoires in COVID-19. Sequenced by immunoSEQ multiplex PCR; TCRdb stores in-frame clones only, minus some. The profile shows about 270,000 clones, around 86% of them singletons. The material sequenced was PBMCs or T cells enriched from blood (not recorded which). The origin of the receptors is a woman aged 18-29 years who had recovered from COVID-19.

J is TRBJ2-1 and V is TRBV7-3; 7 positions agree with TRBD1. Germline CDR1 is SGHTA and CDR2 is FQGTGA. The CDR3 has 16 amino acids. Trimming at V came to 5 bases and at J to 9 bases, leaving 16 bases not matched to a gene. The CDR3 coding sequence is TGTGCCAGCAGCCCCAACTCAGACAGGGCCAAGGGTGAGCAGTTCTTC. Residues: CASSPNSDRAKGEQFF.

The V call is TRBV11-2, the J call TRBJ2-1, with D maybe TRBD2 (7 bases). Trimming stripped 5 bases from V and 5 bases from J, with 16 bases between. The CDR3 consists of 15 residues. Looked up from germline, CDR1 is SGHAT and CDR2 is FQNNGV. CDR3 bases: TGTGCCAGCAGCAAGGGGGGGATGACCCACAATGAGCAGTTCTTC. It codes for CASSKGGMTHNEQFF.

The V and J genes are TRBV5-1 and TRBJ1-3; 7 bases are a match to TRBD1. V gave up 3 bases and J gave up 2 bases; unmatched junction bases: 5. Germline-derived CDR1 and CDR2 are SGHRS and YFSETQ. This CDR3 is built from 15 residues. The CDR3: CASSSNRGTGNTIYF. The CDR3 nucleotides are TGCGCCAGCAGCTCAAACAGGGGTACTGGAAACACCATATATTTT.

The J gene is TRBJ1-6, the V gene TRBV11-3; D not certain. CDR3 length: 15 amino acids. CDR1 and CDR2 (germline): SGHNT, YENEEA. Deletions cut 0 bases from V and 3 bases from J, with 6 bases between. The CDR3 protein is CASSLEGGYNSPLHF. In DNA form, the CDR3 reads TGTGCCAGCAGCTTAGAAGGCGGCTATAATTCACCCCTCCACTTT.

The gene calls are TRBV7-2 and TRBJ2-1; TRBD1 matches 8 bases. Per the germline V gene, CDR1 is SGHTA and CDR2 is FQGNSA. V lost 5 bases to trimming and J lost 2 bases; unmatched junction nucleotides: 5. The CDR3 runs to 15 residues. This CDR3 reads CASSIQGATYNEQFF. Written as DNA, the CDR3 is TGTGCCAGCAGCATCCAGGGGGCGACCTACAATGAGCAGTTCTTC.

This clone appeared a single time. The chain employs TRBV5-1 and TRBJ1-2; D gene unclear. Germline values: CDR1 SGHRS, CDR2 YFSETQ. Trimming cost V 5 bases and J 4 bases, with 15 bases left between them. The CDR3 is 14 amino acids. The CDR3 region is CASRRESSVYGYTF. The CDR3 DNA is TGCGCCAGCAGGCGAGAGTCATCCGTCTATGGCTACACCTTC.

V is TRBV27 and J is TRBJ2-7; 11 bases line up with TRBD2. Germline assignment: CDR1 MNHEY and CDR2 SMNVEV (reference sequence). The trim removed 6 bases at V and 0 bases at J, leaving 7 bases unmatched. The CDR3 is 16 amino acids. The DNA of the CDR3 is TGTGCCAGCAGCCCACTAGCGGGAGTCAGCTCCTACGAGCAGTACTTC. Translating gives CASSPLAGVSSYEQYF.

The V and J genes are TRBV7-2 and TRBJ2-3; TRBD2 might be the D (7 bases). V was cut by 4 bases and J by 4 bases, with 12 bases left in between. CDR1 and CDR2 (germline): SGHTA, FQGNSA. The CDR3 is 14 residues long. The CDR3 nucleotides read TGTGCCAGCAGCTCCTCGGGGGGCGCAGATACGCAGTATTTT. This translates into CASSSSGGADTQYF.

This clone was recorded a few times. The genes are TRBV5-6 and TRBJ2-1; the D is unclear. V was trimmed by 0 bases and J by 0 bases, leaving 10 bases between them. Germline values: CDR1 SGHDT, CDR2 YYEEEE. The CDR3 length is 16 residues. CDR3 sequence reads: CASSLVVGSSYNEQFF. The CDR3 coding sequence is TGTGCCAGCAGCTTGGTAGTGGGCAGCTCCTACAATGAGCAGTTCTTC.

The gene calls are TRBV3-1 (or the pseudogene TRBV3-2) and TRBJ1-2; D unclear. V gave up 4 bases and J gave up 5 bases, with 23 bases separating them. This CDR3 region has 17 residues. Germline V gene lookup returns CDR1 LGHDT and CDR2 YNNKEL (reference sequence). CDR3 nucleotide sequence: TGTGCCAGCAGCCCAGGTGGGGAAGCCGGGATCTGGTATGGCTACACCTTC. Encoded protein: CASSPGGEAGIWYGYTF.

This rearrangement joins TRBV29-1 to TRBJ1-6, with D perhaps TRBD1 (6 bases). V lost 3 bases and J lost 7, with 22 bases in between. Germline loops: CDR1 SQVTM, CDR2 ANQGSEA. This CDR3 spans 17 amino acids. The CDR3 sequence: CSVDLQGMGFMNSPLHF. The CDR3 DNA sequence: TGCAGCGTTGACTTACAGGGTATGGGGTTCATGAATTCACCCCTCCACTTT.

The CDR3 nucleotides read TGTGCCAGCAGTTACGGTCTTTGGCCACAAGAGACCCAGTACTTC. Protein product: CASSYGLWPQETQYF. The genes are TRBV6-5 and TRBJ2-5; the D is unclear. Germline CDR1 reads MNHEY; CDR2 reads SVGAGI. Trimming pared 2 bases from V and 2 bases from J, leaving 12 bases between. CDR3 length: 15 residues.

CDR3 amino acids: CASITRQGGSNEQFF. The CDR3 DNA reads as TGTGCCAGCATTACAAGACAGGGGGGCTCCAATGAGCAGTTCTTC. The J gene is TRBJ2-1, the V gene TRBV6-4; TRBD1 aligns across 9 bases. The CDR3 length is 15 residues. V was pared by 7 bases and J by 6 bases, with 10 bases of the junction left unmatched. The germline V gene has CDR1 MRHNA and CDR2 SNTAGT.

The chain combines TRBV24-1 with TRBJ1-2; TRBD1 matches at 8 bases. This CDR3 spans 15 amino acids. V lost 5 bases and J lost 3; bases outside the gene matches: 7. The germline V gene encodes CDR1 KGHDR and CDR2 SFDVKD. Here the CDR3 reads CATSVWQGQDYGYTF. The CDR3 DNA follows: TGTGCCACCAGTGTCTGGCAGGGACAGGACTATGGCTACACCTTC.

This chain joins TRBV7-9 and TRBJ1-2; D may be TRBD1 (6 bases). This CDR3 has 17 amino acids. The V gene lost 0 bases and the J gene lost 1 base, with 15 bases spanning the gap. CDR1 is SEHNR and CDR2 is FQNEAQ in the germline V gene (reference sequence). For the CDR3, the DNA is TGTGCCAGCAGCTTAGCGGGGAGTCAGGGGCGTAACTATGGCTACACCTTC. It specifies CASSLAGSQGRNYGYTF.

This clone showed up just a few times. The CDR3 here is CASSRTREGPNTEAFF. The CDR3 nucleotides are TGTGCCAGTAGCAGGACGAGGGAGGGACCGAACACTGAAGCTTTCTTT. The rearrangement uses TRBV19 and TRBJ1-1; tentatively, D is TRBD1 (5 bases). From germline, CDR1 is LNHDA and CDR2 SQIVND (reference sequence). The length of the CDR3 is 16 residues. V was pared by 6 bases and J by 1 base, with 18 bases between.

This chain connects TRBV30 to TRBJ2-5, with D possibly TRBD2 on 6 matching bases. The CDR3 is made up of 13 amino acids. The germline CDR1 and CDR2 sequences are GTSNPN and SVGIG (reference sequence). V was trimmed by 4 bases and J by 7 bases, leaving 16 bases between them. Here the CDR3 DNA reads TGTGCCTGGAACGGGGCGGGGTCCAGGACCCAGTACTTC. This translates into CAWNGAGSRTQYF.

J is TRBJ2-2 and V is TRBV11-3, with 8 bases lining up with TRBD2. The V gene's germline CDR1 is SGHNT and CDR2 YENEEA. The CDR3 sequence is 16 residues long. Germline trimming cut 4 bases from V and 4 bases from J; bases unmatched to any gene: 8. Here the CDR3 DNA reads TGTGCCAGCAGCTCCGGGGGGCTAGCGGGCACCGGGGAGCTGTTTTTT. Protein product: CASSSGGLAGTGELFF.

The chain recombines TRBV14 with TRBJ1-2; D not resolved. Trimming left V 0 bases short and J 7 bases short, with 12 bases between. The CDR3 contains 14 residues. Looked up from germline, CDR1 is SGHDN and CDR2 is FVKESK. The CDR3 coding sequence is TGTGCCAGCAGCCAAGACACACATCCTCCTGGCTACACCTTC. Translation gives CASSQDTHPPGYTF. Drawing the rest from reference TRBV14 and TRBJ1-2, the complete variable domain is EAGVTQFPSHSVIEKGQTVTLRCDPISGHDNLYWYRRVMGKEIKFLLHFVKESKQDESGMPNNRFLAERTGGTYSTLKVQPAELEDSGVYFCASSQDTHPPGYTFGSGTRLTVV.

V and J are TRBV7-6 and TRBJ2-2; 10 bases are a match to TRBD1. Germline loops: CDR1 SGHVS, CDR2 FNYEAQ. Trimming removed 5 bases from V and 0 bases from J; junction bases left unmatched: 9. This CDR3 comprises 18 residues. The CDR3 DNA reads as TGTGCCAGCAGCCCTGGTTTGGGGACAGGGGCGAACACCGGGGAGCTGTTTTTT. This codes for CASSPGLGTGANTGELFF.

The gene calls are TRBV15 and TRBJ2-7; 9 nucleotides agree with TRBD1. Germline CDR1 LNHNV, CDR2 YYDKDF (reference sequence). V lost 0 bases and J lost 6; bases outside the gene matches: 6. The CDR3 is 15 amino acids. The CDR3 DNA is TGTGCCACCAGCAGAGATGTTAGGACAGGGGTCGAGCAGTACTTC. This gives the protein CATSRDVRTGVEQYF.

The V and J genes are TRBV6-5 and TRBJ2-7; TRBD1 matches at 10 bases. The CDR3 is 15 residues long. Germline V gives CDR1 MNHEY, CDR2 SVGAGI. With 3 bases clipped from V and 2 bases from J, the junction kept 4 bases outside the gene matches. The CDR3 region has the DNA TGTGCCAGCAGTTATAGGGACAGGGGTACCTACGAGCAGTACTTC. It specifies CASSYRDRGTYEQYF.

Comments on this clone: The CDR3 carries no conserved terminal phenylalanine or tryptophan, so it likely arises from a read error. The chain couples TRBV29-1 to TRBJ1-2; unclear D gene. Germline V gene data show CDR1 as SQVTM and CDR2 as ANQGSEA. The CDR3 is 12 amino acids. V lost 3 bases and J lost 6, with 11 bases in between. The DNA of the CDR3 is TGCAGCGTTGATTTCCGGGGAAATGGCTACACCCTC. As protein: CSVDFRGNGYTL.

The CDR3 loop is CASSLGQGGEDTQYF. CDR3 sequence (DNA): TGTGCCAGCAGCCTTGGACAGGGGGGGGAAGATACGCAGTATTTT. The rearrangement links TRBV11-3 to TRBJ2-3; TRBD1 agrees at 10 bases. This CDR3 has 15 amino acids. V gave up 5 bases and J gave up 5 bases; unmatched junction bases: 7. Germline lookup yields CDR1 SGHNT and CDR2 YENEEA.

The chain combines TRBV9 with TRBJ2-3; TRBD2 matches at 8 bases. Looked up from germline, CDR1 is SGDLS and CDR2 is YYNGEE. The CDR3 is 15 residues long. V gave up 4 bases and J gave up 4 bases; unmatched junction bases: 8. The CDR3 DNA reads as TGTGCCAGCAGCCGAAACGGGAGGGCCGCAGATACGCAGTATTTT. Its translation: CASSRNGRAADTQYF.

This chain connects TRBV27 to TRBJ2-3, with 9 bases matching TRBD2. The CDR3 loop spans 16 amino acids. V lost 5 bases, J lost 4 bases, and 10 bases stayed unmatched. CDR1 and CDR2 (germline): MNHEY, SMNVEV (reference sequence). In nucleotides, the CDR3 is TGTGCCAGCAGTCGAATTCTGGCGGGAGGGCCAGATACGCAGTATTTT. This translates into CASSRILAGGPDTQYF.

The V call is TRBV28, the J call TRBJ1-1, with TRBD1 identical over 7 bases. CDR1 MDHEN and CDR2 SYDVKM come from the germline V gene. This CDR3 is built from 14 residues. V lost 5 bases and J lost 4; bases outside the gene matches: 7. The CDR3 nucleotides read TGTGCCAGCAGTCCAGGGGGGCTCGGCACTGAAGCTTTCTTT. Translation: CASSPGGLGTEAFF.

V usage is TRBV2 and J usage is TRBJ1-1, with TRBD1 as a possible D gene (6 bases). Between the trimmed V and J ends, which lost 8 bases and 10 bases, there was a span of 14 bases. Germline lookup yields CDR1 SNHLY and CDR2 FYNNEI. The CDR3 totals 11 residues. The CDR3 spells CASGTIGRAFF. In DNA, the CDR3 is TGTGCCAGCGGGACAATCGGAAGAGCTTTCTTT.